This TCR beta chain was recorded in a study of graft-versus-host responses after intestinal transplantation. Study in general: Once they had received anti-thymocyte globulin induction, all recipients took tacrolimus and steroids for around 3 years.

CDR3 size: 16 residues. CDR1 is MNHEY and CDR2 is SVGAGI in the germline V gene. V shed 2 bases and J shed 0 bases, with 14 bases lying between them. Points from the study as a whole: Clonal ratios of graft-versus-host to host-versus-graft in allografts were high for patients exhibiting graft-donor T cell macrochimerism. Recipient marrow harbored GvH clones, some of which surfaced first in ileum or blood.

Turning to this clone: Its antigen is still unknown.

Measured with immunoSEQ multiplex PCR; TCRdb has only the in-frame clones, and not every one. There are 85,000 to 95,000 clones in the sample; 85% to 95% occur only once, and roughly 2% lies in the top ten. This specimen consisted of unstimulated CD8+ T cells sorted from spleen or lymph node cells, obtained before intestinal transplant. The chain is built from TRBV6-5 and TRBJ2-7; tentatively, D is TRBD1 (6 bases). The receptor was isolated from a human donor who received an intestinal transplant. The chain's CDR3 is CASSYKGQLGSYEQYF. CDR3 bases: TGTGCCAGCAGTTACAAAGGACAGTTGGGCTCCTACGAGCAGTACTTC.